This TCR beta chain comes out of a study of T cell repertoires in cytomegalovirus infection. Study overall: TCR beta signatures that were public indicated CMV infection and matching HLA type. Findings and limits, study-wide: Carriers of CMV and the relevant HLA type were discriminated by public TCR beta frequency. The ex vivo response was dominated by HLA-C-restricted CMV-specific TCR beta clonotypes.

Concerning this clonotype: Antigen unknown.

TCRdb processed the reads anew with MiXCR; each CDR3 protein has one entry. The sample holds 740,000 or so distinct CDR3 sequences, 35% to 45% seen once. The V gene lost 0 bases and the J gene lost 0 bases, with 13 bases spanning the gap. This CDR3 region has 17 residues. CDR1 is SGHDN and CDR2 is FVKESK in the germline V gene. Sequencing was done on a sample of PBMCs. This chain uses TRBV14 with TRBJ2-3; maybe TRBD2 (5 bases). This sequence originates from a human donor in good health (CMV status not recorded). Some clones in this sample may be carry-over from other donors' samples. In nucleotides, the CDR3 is TGTGCCAGCAGCCAAGAAGGACTGCGATCTAGCACAGATACGCAGTATTTT. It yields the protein CASSQEGLRSSTDTQYF.